Listed below are T cell receptor beta chains from one sample, sequenced in a study of blood T cell repertoires in COVID-19. Produced via immunoSEQ multiplex PCR; TCRdb's table is partial and in-frame only. The sample lists fewer than 200,000 clones, under 90% seen once, with over 9.5% in the top ten. The sample was PBMCs or T cells enriched from blood (not recorded which). These receptors were taken from a middle-aged man who had recovered from COVID-19. Both conserved end residues are part of each CDR3. A D gene is named only where the DNA matches it firmly. Expanded clones are given a class, and other clones once, few, many or no size at all.

CDR3aa: CASSLAGRGSYEQYF
CDR3nt: TGTGCCAGCAGCTTAGCGGGAAGGGGGTCCTACGAGCAGTACTTC
v_gene: TRBV7-6
len: 15
j_gene: TRBJ2-7
d_gene: .
abundance: .

CDR3aa: CASSRSRDTGELFF
CDR3nt: TGTGCCAGCAGTCGGTCTCGGGACACCGGGGAGCTGTTTTTT
v_gene: TRBV27
len: 14
j_gene: TRBJ2-2
d_gene: .
abundance: .

CDR3aa: CASSRDSLGRDEQYF
CDR3nt: TGCGCCAGCAGCCGGGACAGCCTCGGACGGGACGAGCAGTACTTC
v_gene: TRBV5-1
len: 15
j_gene: TRBJ2-7
d_gene: TRBD1
abundance: .

CDR3aa: CSVEDPFLGGELFF
CDR3nt: TGCAGCGTTGAAGATCCCTTCCTAGGCGGGGAGCTGTTTTTT
v_gene: TRBV29-1
len: 14
j_gene: TRBJ2-2
d_gene: .
abundance: once

CDR3aa: CASSHAGQRGNYGYTF
CDR3nt: TGTGCCAGCAGCCACGCGGGACAGAGAGGAAACTATGGCTACACCTTC
v_gene: TRBV3-1/TRBV3-2
len: 16
j_gene: TRBJ1-2
d_gene: TRBD1
abundance: .

CDR3aa: CASTKRRTYGYTF
CDR3nt: TGTGCCAGCACCAAAAGGCGGACATACGGCTACACCTTC
v_gene: TRBV28
len: 13
j_gene: TRBJ1-2
d_gene: .
abundance: once

CDR3aa: CAWSLGHSNYGYTF
CDR3nt: TGTGCCTGGAGTTTAGGACACTCGAACTATGGCTACACCTTC
v_gene: TRBV30
len: 14
j_gene: TRBJ1-2
d_gene: .
abundance: .

CDR3aa: CATSDFRQGGTDTQYF
CDR3nt: TGTGCCACCAGTGATTTTCGACAGGGGGGGACAGATACGCAGTATTTT
v_gene: TRBV24-1
len: 16
j_gene: TRBJ2-3
d_gene: TRBD1
abundance: .

CDR3aa: CATSRDPAGGQETQYF
CDR3nt: TGTGCCACCAGCAGAGATCCAGCGGGGGGACAGGAGACCCAGTACTTC
v_gene: TRBV15
len: 16
j_gene: TRBJ2-5
d_gene: TRBD2
abundance: few

CDR3aa: CASSQGQGVNQPQHF
CDR3nt: TGTGCCAGCAGTCAAGGACAGGGGGTCAATCAGCCCCAGCATTTT
v_gene: TRBV7-2
len: 15
j_gene: TRBJ1-5
d_gene: TRBD1
abundance: .

CDR3aa: CASSPRDRGEAFF
CDR3nt: TGTGCCAGCTCACCTCGGGACAGGGGAGAAGCTTTCTTT
v_gene: TRBV18
len: 13
j_gene: TRBJ1-1
d_gene: TRBD1
abundance: .

CDR3aa: CASSIEAGDQPQHF
CDR3nt: TGTGCCAGTAGTATAGAGGCAGGGGATCAGCCCCAGCATTTT
v_gene: TRBV19
len: 14
j_gene: TRBJ1-5
d_gene: .
abundance: .

CDR3aa: CASSADFPGTQYF
CDR3nt: TGCGCCAGCAGCGCGGACTTCCCAGGTACGCAGTATTTT
v_gene: TRBV5-1
len: 13
j_gene: TRBJ2-3
d_gene: .
abundance: .

CDR3aa: CASSPTGQGLKLDTQYF
CDR3nt: TGTGCCAGCAGCCCAACGGGACAGGGCCTTAAGCTAGATACGCAGTATTTT
v_gene: TRBV5-8
len: 17
j_gene: TRBJ2-3
d_gene: TRBD1
abundance: .

CDR3aa: CASSTTGRNTEAFF
CDR3nt: TGTGCCAGCAGCACAACCGGGAGAAACACTGAAGCTTTCTTT
v_gene: TRBV27
len: 14
j_gene: TRBJ1-1
d_gene: .
abundance: .

CDR3aa: CASRAEGAEYGYTF
CDR3nt: TGCGCCAGCAGAGCCGAAGGGGCAGAATATGGCTACACCTTC
v_gene: TRBV5-1
len: 14
j_gene: TRBJ1-2
d_gene: .
abundance: .

CDR3aa: CASSQSSGTEAFF
CDR3nt: TGTGCCAGCAGCCAATCGTCGGGGACTGAAGCTTTCTTT
v_gene: TRBV16
len: 13
j_gene: TRBJ1-1
d_gene: .
abundance: .

CDR3aa: CASSVGPGQGGTEAFF
CDR3nt: TGTGCCAGCAGCGTAGGGCCGGGACAGGGGGGCACTGAAGCTTTCTTT
v_gene: TRBV9
len: 16
j_gene: TRBJ1-1
d_gene: TRBD1
abundance: .

CDR3aa: CASSTGGTGELFF
CDR3nt: TGTGCCAGCAGTACAGGGGGCACCGGGGAGCTGTTTTTT
v_gene: TRBV7-3
len: 13
j_gene: TRBJ2-2
d_gene: TRBD1
abundance: .

CDR3aa: CASSLQGAGGYTF
CDR3nt: TGTGCCAGCAGTTTACAGGGGGCGGGAGGCTACACCTTC
v_gene: TRBV6-5
len: 13
j_gene: TRBJ1-2
d_gene: TRBD1
abundance: .

CDR3aa: CASSPTATMNTEAFF
CDR3nt: TGTGCCAGCAGCCCGACAGCGACCATGAACACTGAAGCTTTCTTT
v_gene: TRBV7-8
len: 15
j_gene: TRBJ1-1
d_gene: .
abundance: .

CDR3aa: CASSPGTTLNTGELFF
CDR3nt: TGTGCCAGCAGCCCCGGGACTACCTTGAACACCGGGGAGCTGTTTTTT
v_gene: TRBV7-3
len: 16
j_gene: TRBJ2-2
d_gene: TRBD2
abundance: .

CDR3aa: CASTPWGGNYGYTF
CDR3nt: TGTGCCAGCACCCCCTGGGGAGGTAACTATGGCTACACCTTC
v_gene: TRBV11-1
len: 14
j_gene: TRBJ1-2
d_gene: .
abundance: few

CDR3aa: CASSYSDRSNEKLFF
CDR3nt: TGTGCCAGCAGTTACTCGGACAGGAGTAATGAAAAACTGTTTTTT
v_gene: TRBV6-2/TRBV6-3
len: 15
j_gene: TRBJ1-4
d_gene: TRBD1
abundance: .

CDR3aa: CASSQQAGLPTEAFF
CDR3nt: TGCGCCAGCAGCCAACAAGCAGGGCTGCCCACTGAAGCTTTCTTT
v_gene: TRBV4-1
len: 15
j_gene: TRBJ1-1
d_gene: .
abundance: .

CDR3aa: CASSQQGQAVPGELFF
CDR3nt: TGTGCCAGCAGTCAGCAGGGACAGGCTGTACCCGGGGAGCTGTTTTTT
v_gene: TRBV7-3
len: 16
j_gene: TRBJ2-2
d_gene: TRBD1
abundance: once

CDR3aa: CASSLLVSDEQYF
CDR3nt: TGTGCCAGCAGCTTACTTGTTTCAGACGAGCAGTACTTC
v_gene: TRBV7-9
len: 13
j_gene: TRBJ2-7
d_gene: .
abundance: .

CDR3aa: CASSQPTSGGAQYNEQFF
CDR3nt: TGTGCCAGCAGCCAACCCACTAGCGGGGGGGCCCAATACAATGAGCAGTTCTTC
v_gene: TRBV4-2
len: 18
j_gene: TRBJ2-1
d_gene: TRBD2
abundance: .

CDR3aa: CASSSRRDRSLLGEKLFF
CDR3nt: TGTGCCAGCAGCTCCCGACGGGACAGGTCTCTGCTCGGTGAAAAACTGTTTTTT
v_gene: TRBV11-2
len: 18
j_gene: TRBJ1-4
d_gene: TRBD1
abundance: .

CDR3aa: CASSQVAGARETQYF
CDR3nt: TGTGCCAGCAGCCAGGTAGCGGGGGCCCGAGAGACCCAGTACTTC
v_gene: TRBV3-1/TRBV3-2
len: 15
j_gene: TRBJ2-5
d_gene: TRBD2
abundance: .

CDR3aa: CASSEAGLGQGIRDTEAFF
CDR3nt: TGTGCCAGCAGTGAAGCCGGGTTGGGACAGGGGATCCGGGACACTGAAGCTTTCTTT
v_gene: TRBV6-1
len: 19
j_gene: TRBJ1-1
d_gene: TRBD1
abundance: .

CDR3aa: CASSKGQRLNFNSPLHF
CDR3nt: TGTGCCAGCAGTAAGGGACAGCGCCTGAATTTTAATTCACCCCTCCACTTT
v_gene: TRBV6-2/TRBV6-3
len: 17
j_gene: TRBJ1-6
d_gene: TRBD1
abundance: .

CDR3aa: CASSSLSMRTSGGADTQYF
CDR3nt: TGTGCCAGCAGCTCCCTATCAATGCGGACTAGCGGGGGGGCAGATACGCAGTATTTT
v_gene: TRBV7-9
len: 19
j_gene: TRBJ2-3
d_gene: TRBD2
abundance: once

CDR3aa: CASSLYPRGSTDTQYF
CDR3nt: TGTGCCAGCAGTTTATACCCTCGGGGGAGCACAGATACGCAGTATTTT
v_gene: TRBV27
len: 16
j_gene: TRBJ2-3
d_gene: .
abundance: .

CDR3aa: CASSLRASEGEQFF
CDR3nt: TGCGCCAGCAGCCTTCGGGCCTCGGAGGGGGAGCAGTTCTTC
v_gene: TRBV4-3
len: 14
j_gene: TRBJ2-1
d_gene: .
abundance: once

CDR3aa: CASSQNPSATNEKLFF
CDR3nt: TGCGCCAGCAGCCAAAATCCGTCAGCAACTAATGAAAAACTGTTTTTT
v_gene: TRBV4-1
len: 16
j_gene: TRBJ1-4
d_gene: .
abundance: .

CDR3aa: CATDRLAGFTDTQYF
CDR3nt: TGTGCCACCGATCGACTAGCGGGGTTCACAGATACGCAGTATTTT
v_gene: TRBV2
len: 15
j_gene: TRBJ2-3
d_gene: TRBD2
abundance: .

CDR3aa: CANSHDRGPNYGYTF
CDR3nt: TGCGCCAATTCGCACGACAGGGGCCCGAACTATGGCTACACCTTC
v_gene: TRBV5-1
len: 15
j_gene: TRBJ1-2
d_gene: TRBD1
abundance: .

CDR3aa: CAWSHSRGYTF
CDR3nt: TGTGCCTGGAGCCACTCTAGGGGCTACACCTTC
v_gene: TRBV30
len: 11
j_gene: TRBJ1-2
d_gene: .
abundance: once

CDR3aa: CSARIKETQYF
CDR3nt: TGCAGTGCTAGAATCAAAGAGACCCAGTACTTC
v_gene: TRBV20-1
len: 11
j_gene: TRBJ2-5
d_gene: .
abundance: .

CDR3aa: CASPDTENTEAFF
CDR3nt: TGTGCCAGCCCAGATACCGAGAACACTGAAGCTTTCTTT
v_gene: TRBV6-4
len: 13
j_gene: TRBJ1-1
d_gene: .
abundance: .

CDR3aa: CASSYSADNEKLFF
CDR3nt: TGTGCCAGCAGTTACTCAGCGGATAATGAAAAACTGTTTTTT
v_gene: TRBV6-5
len: 14
j_gene: TRBJ1-4
d_gene: .
abundance: .

CDR3aa: CASSLRGTGANVLTF
CDR3nt: TGTGCCAGCAGTTTAAGAGGGACTGGGGCCAACGTCCTGACTTTC
v_gene: TRBV28
len: 15
j_gene: TRBJ2-6
d_gene: .
abundance: .

CDR3aa: CASSESILSGSPLHF
CDR3nt: TGCGCCAGCAGTGAGTCGATCCTCTCGGGGTCACCCCTCCACTTT
v_gene: TRBV10-2
len: 15
j_gene: TRBJ1-6
d_gene: .
abundance: .

CDR3aa: CASSQLAGRSPEQYF
CDR3nt: TGTGCCAGCAGCCAATTAGCGGGGCGGTCCCCCGAGCAGTACTTC
v_gene: TRBV3-1/TRBV3-2
len: 15
j_gene: TRBJ2-7
d_gene: TRBD2
abundance: .

CDR3aa: CASSFGTDSDTQYF
CDR3nt: TGTGCCAGCAGTTTTGGGACAGACTCGGATACGCAGTATTTT
v_gene: TRBV6-2/TRBV6-3
len: 14
j_gene: TRBJ2-3
d_gene: TRBD1
abundance: once

CDR3aa: CASSDQGKYYGYTF
CDR3nt: TGTGCCAGCAGCGACCAGGGCAAATACTATGGCTACACCTTC
v_gene: TRBV7-2
len: 14
j_gene: TRBJ1-2
d_gene: .
abundance: .

CDR3aa: CASSQGQGRFGYTF
CDR3nt: TGCGCCAGCAGCCAGGGACAGGGGAGGTTTGGCTACACCTTC
v_gene: TRBV5-1
len: 14
j_gene: TRBJ1-2
d_gene: TRBD1
abundance: .

CDR3aa: CASTLGSSLRSPLHF
CDR3nt: TGTGCCAGCACCCTAGGATCCTCCTTGAGGTCACCCCTCCACTTT
v_gene: TRBV28
len: 15
j_gene: TRBJ1-6
d_gene: .
abundance: once

CDR3aa: CASSPGTGDEQYF
CDR3nt: TGTGCCAGCTCACCAGGGACAGGGGACGAGCAGTACTTC
v_gene: TRBV18
len: 13
j_gene: TRBJ2-7
d_gene: TRBD1
abundance: .